The source of this T cell receptor (beta chain) is a study of glioma-infiltrating T cells after dendritic cell vaccination. Study as a whole: Patients received autologous tumor lysate-pulsed dendritic cell vaccination between about 2003 and 2013.

Input was around 2.1 ug genomic DNA, or all available if less. Sequencing was performed with immunoSEQ multiplex PCR; in TCRdb, only in-frame clones are kept and a portion is missing. The sample yields roughly 60,000 clones, 86% seen once. This CDR3 is 14 amino acids long. After removal of 6 bases from V and 5 bases from J, the junction contained 5 bases not matched to a gene. CDR1 is LNHDA, CDR2 SQIVND, per germline (reference sequence). The time point here: after dendritic cell vaccination, including at tumor progression/relapse. Patients had residual fresh-frozen tumor tissue and more than two years of survival data.

The sample in question was blood, obtained after dendritic cell vaccination. The TCR comes from a human donor with glioblastoma. The rearrangement joins TRBV19 to TRBJ2-5; 11 nucleotides agree with TRBD1. The CDR3 is CASSGQGAVETQYF. CDR3 nucleotide sequence: TGTGCCAGTAGCGGACAGGGGGCGGTGGAGACCCAGTACTTC. The whole variable domain, filled in from reference TRBV19 and TRBJ2-5, reads DGGITQSPKYLFRKEGQNVTLSCEQNLNHDAMYWYRQDPGQGLRLIYYSQIVNDFQKGDIAEGYSVSREKKESFPLTVTSAQKNPTAFYLCASSGQGAVETQYFGPGTRLLVL.